The 20 T cell receptor beta chains below were found in one sample sequenced in a study of CD8+ T cells in alopecia areata. Treatment given: oral pan-JAK inhibitor, 5-10 mg twice daily. Extracted from the samples, RNA was reverse transcribed into cDNA to serve as the sequencing template. Only in-frame clones appear in the TCRdb table, and some are missing; sequencing was by immunoSEQ multiplex PCR. Seen here are about 200,000 clones, about 50% observed once, and the top ten hold about 1.6%. The source material was CD4+ T cells sorted from blood, sampled at week 4, from a patient treated with tofacitinib. These receptors all stem from a human donor with alopecia areata.

The V gene is TRBV7-3, the J gene TRBJ1-1, with 8 bases matching TRBD1. The CDR3 extends over 14 amino acids. Trimming took 5 bases from V and 2 from J; bases not matched to a gene: 4. CDR1 SGHTA and CDR2 FQGTGA come from the germline V gene. DNA for the CDR3: TGTGCCAGCAGCAAAGGACAGGGTAACACTGAAGCTTTCTTT. This gives the protein CASSKGQGNTEAFF.

V usage is TRBV18 and J usage is TRBJ1-6; 7 nucleotides align to TRBD1. CDR3 length equals 14 residues. Germline CDR1 reads KGHSH; CDR2 reads LQKENI. V lost 2 bases, J lost 9 bases, and 4 bases stayed unmatched. CDR3 sequence reads: CASSPTGVGSPLHF. The CDR3 DNA reads as TGTGCCAGCTCACCAACAGGGGTCGGTTCACCCCTCCACTTT.

The chain is built from TRBV29-1 and TRBJ2-7; no clear D. This CDR3 has 12 amino acids. Germline V gives CDR1 SQVTM, CDR2 ANQGSEA. Trimming took off 4 bases at V and 6 bases at J, with 13 bases between the two ends. The CDR3 reads CSVGSRSVEQYF. CDR3 nucleotide sequence: TGCAGCGTTGGCTCTCGATCGGTCGAGCAGTACTTC.

V gene TRBV18 combines with J gene TRBJ2-3, with TRBD2 as a possible D gene (5 bases). Germline lookup yields CDR1 KGHSH and CDR2 LQKENI. This CDR3 is built from 16 residues. The V gene lost 6 bases and the J gene lost 1 base, with 17 bases spanning the gap. CDR3 in DNA: TGTGCCAGCTCTCTCCGGACTGGTCGGGGCACAGATACGCAGTATTTT. Translating it yields CASSLRTGRGTDTQYF.

V and J are TRBV21-1 and TRBJ2-3. TRBV21-1 is an annotated pseudogene. The CDR3 runs 15 residues. For the CDR3, the DNA is TGTGCCAGCAGCAAAGCTGAAGTTAGCACAGATACGCAGTATTTT. It codes for CASSKAEVSTDTQYF.

This chain joins TRBV2 and TRBJ1-2; no firm D call. Germline V CDR1 and CDR2: SNHLY, FYNNEI. V was shortened by 8 bases and J by 2 bases, with 9 bases between the two germline ends. The length of the CDR3 is 12 residues. The CDR3 nucleotides are TGTGCCAGCGGGCGGCCGAACTATGGCTACACCTTC. Encoded protein: CASGRPNYGYTF.

The sample holds one count of this clone. This chain links TRBV30 with TRBJ2-4, with 12 bases identical to TRBD2. CDR1 GTSNPN and CDR2 SVGIG come from the germline V gene (reference sequence). The V and J ends lost 0 bases and 7 bases, in that order; junction bases with no gene match: 4. CDR3 length: 15 residues. CDR3 nucleotide sequence: TGTGCCTGGAGTGTAGGGACTAGCGGGTCCAACATTCAGTACTTC. Encoded protein: CAWSVGTSGSNIQYF.

In DNA form, the CDR3 reads TGCAGCGTCGCAGGGGGTGACAGCGGTCGACATGAGCAGTTCTTC. It codes for CSVAGGDSGRHEQFF. The chain carries TRBV29-1 and TRBJ2-1; 7 positions match TRBD1. CDR1 and CDR2 from the germline V gene are SQVTM and ANQGSEA. The CDR3 has 15 amino acids. With V trimmed by 6 bases and J by 8 bases, 16 bases remained unmatched.

The rearrangement uses TRBV5-1 and TRBJ1-1; D unclear. V was trimmed by 0 bases and J by 4 bases, leaving 7 bases between them. Per germline, CDR1 SGHRS and CDR2 YFSETQ. The CDR3 runs to 13 residues. CDR3 sequence (DNA): TGCGCCAGCAGCTTGGGGGCAGCCACTGAAGCTTTCTTT. Amino acid sequence: CASSLGAATEAFF.

The genes are TRBV5-6 and TRBJ2-3; D not resolved. The CDR3 is made up of 13 amino acids. Germline loops: CDR1 SGHDT, CDR2 YYEEEE. V lost 3 bases to trimming and J lost 4 bases, with 9 bases between them. As DNA, the CDR3 is TGTGCCAGCAGCTCCGCTATGGCAGATACGCAGTATTTT. Translating gives CASSSAMADTQYF.

This chain uses TRBV5-1 with TRBJ2-3; TRBD2 matches at 8 bases. There are 14 residues in the CDR3. The V segment lost 3 bases and the J segment 3 bases; nucleotides outside the gene matches: 3. Germline CDR1 reads SGHRS; CDR2 reads YFSETQ. This CDR3 is CASSSVAGTDTQYF. DNA of the CDR3: TGCGCCAGCAGCTCAGTAGCGGGGACAGATACGCAGTATTTT.

The sample holds a few counts of this clone. The V and J genes are TRBV6-1 and TRBJ2-3, with D uncertain. The CDR3 is 14 amino acids. The germline gives CDR1 MNHNS, CDR2 SASEGT. V was clipped by 1 base and J by 2 bases, with 7 bases between them. The CDR3 sequence: CASSEGQLTDTQYF. The DNA of the CDR3 is TGTGCCAGCAGTGAAGGTCAACTCACAGATACGCAGTATTTT.

The chain recombines TRBV4-1 with TRBJ2-4; 7 bases are a match to TRBD2. Germline CDR1 MGHRA, CDR2 YSYEKL. The CDR3 has 16 residues. V lost 1 base, J lost 5 bases, and 8 bases stayed unmatched. The CDR3 is CASSQVLGGVQNIQYF. As DNA, the CDR3 is TGCGCCAGCAGCCAAGTCTTGGGGGGGGTCCAAAACATTCAGTACTTC.

With respect to this clone: Other DNA sequences in the sample encode the same CDR3. The rearrangement links TRBV4-3 to TRBJ2-1, with D perhaps TRBD2 (6 bases). This CDR3 has 16 amino acids. The germline V gene has CDR1 LGHNA and CDR2 YSLEER. V was clipped by 0 bases and J by 1 base, with 10 bases between them. In DNA, the CDR3 is TGCGCCAGCAGCCAAGACTTGGCGGGATCCTACAATGAGCAGTTCTTC. Translated: CASSQDLAGSYNEQFF.

This clone was seen ten or more times. The V gene is TRBV10-2, the J gene TRBJ2-2; weak D call: TRBD2 (5 bases). The CDR3 length is 13 residues. Germline V gives CDR1 WSHSY, CDR2 SAAADI. V lost 5 bases to trimming and J lost 6 bases, with 10 bases between them. The CDR3 nucleotides read TGCGCCAGCAGTACAACTAGTCCCGGGGAGCTGTTTTTT. This translates into CASSTTSPGELFF.

This rearrangement joins TRBV5-1 to TRBJ1-2; possible D gene TRBD1, 6 bases. Germline V gene data show CDR1 as SGHRS and CDR2 as YFSETQ. Trimming took off 0 bases at V and 7 bases at J, with 13 bases between the two ends. The CDR3 totals 14 residues. Here the CDR3 DNA reads TGCGCCAGCAGCTTGGATCGGGGGCGAAGTGGCTACACCTTC. This encodes CASSLDRGRSGYTF.

This chain connects TRBV4-3 to TRBJ2-3; TRBD1 matches at 8 bases. The CDR3 extends over 15 amino acids. Germline V CDR1 and CDR2: LGHNA, YSLEER. V lost 4 bases, J lost 4 bases, and 7 bases stayed unmatched. CDR3 amino acids: CASSPRQGMADTQYF. The CDR3, as DNA: TGCGCCAGCAGCCCCCGACAGGGGATGGCAGATACGCAGTATTTT.

The rearrangement joins TRBV27 to TRBJ1-6; D call uncertain. The V and J ends lost 3 bases and 5 bases respectively, with 11 bases between them. Germline V CDR1 and CDR2: MNHEY, SMNVEV (reference sequence). There are 15 residues in the CDR3. The CDR3 reads CASSFSPLNNSPLHF. The CDR3 DNA is TGTGCCAGCAGTTTTTCCCCTCTGAATAATTCACCCCTCCACTTT.

This clone has just a few counts. The rearrangement links TRBV7-2 to TRBJ2-2; 13 bases fit TRBD2. The CDR3 covers 16 residues. Germline lookup yields CDR1 SGHTA and CDR2 FQGNSA. With V trimmed by 7 bases and J by 4 bases, 6 bases remained unmatched. The DNA for the CDR3 is TGTGCCAGCAATCAACTAGCGGGGGGGCCCACCGGGGAGCTGTTTTTT. The encoded protein is CASNQLAGGPTGELFF.

V is TRBV29-1 and J is TRBJ2-7; D may match TRBD1 or TRBD2 (5 bases each). The CDR3 consists of 12 residues. CDR1 is SQVTM, CDR2 ANQGSEA, per germline. Trimming pared 4 bases from V and 4 bases from J, leaving 11 bases between. The CDR3 DNA sequence: TGCAGCGTTGGGGACGGAACGTACGAGCAGTACTTC. Translating gives CSVGDGTYEQYF.